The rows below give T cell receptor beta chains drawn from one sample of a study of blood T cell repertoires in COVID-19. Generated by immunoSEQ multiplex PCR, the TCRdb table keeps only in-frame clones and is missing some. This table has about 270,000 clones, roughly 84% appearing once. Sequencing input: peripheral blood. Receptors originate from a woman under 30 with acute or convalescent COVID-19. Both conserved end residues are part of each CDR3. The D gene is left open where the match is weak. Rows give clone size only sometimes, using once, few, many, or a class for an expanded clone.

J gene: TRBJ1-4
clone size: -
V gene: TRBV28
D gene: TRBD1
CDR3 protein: CASSLPGQGRDEKLFF
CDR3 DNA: TGTGCCAGCAGTCTTCCGGGACAGGGGCGGGATGAAAAACTGTTTTTT

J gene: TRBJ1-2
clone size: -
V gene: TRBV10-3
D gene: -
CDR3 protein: CAISESTGWLYGYTF
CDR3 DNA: TGTGCCATCAGTGAGTCAACCGGGTGGTTGTATGGCTACACCTTC

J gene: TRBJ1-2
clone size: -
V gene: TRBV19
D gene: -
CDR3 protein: CASMDRAGGDYGYTF
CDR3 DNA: TGTGCCAGTATGGACCGCGCGGGGGGGGACTATGGCTACACCTTC

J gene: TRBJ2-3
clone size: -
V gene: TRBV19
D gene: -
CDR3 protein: CASSDPGSGPDTQYF
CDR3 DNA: TGTGCCAGTAGTGACCCGGGGAGCGGGCCTGATACGCAGTATTTT

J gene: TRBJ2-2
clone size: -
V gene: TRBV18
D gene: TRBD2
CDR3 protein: CASSLTSAGELFF
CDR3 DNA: TGTGCCAGCTCACTAACTAGCGCCGGGGAGCTGTTTTTT

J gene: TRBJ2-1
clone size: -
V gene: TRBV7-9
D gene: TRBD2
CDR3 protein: CASSSGLGISEQFF
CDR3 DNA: TGTGCCAGCAGCTCGGGACTAGGTATAAGTGAGCAGTTCTTC

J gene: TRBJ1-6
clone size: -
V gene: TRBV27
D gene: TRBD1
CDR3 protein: CASSYDGTGNNSPLHF
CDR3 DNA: TGTGCCAGCAGTTACGACGGGACAGGCAATAATTCACCCCTCCACTTT

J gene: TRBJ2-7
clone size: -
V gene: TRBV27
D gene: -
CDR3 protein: CASSLQVSYEQYF
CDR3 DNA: TGTGCCAGCAGTTTGCAGGTCTCCTACGAGCAGTACTTC

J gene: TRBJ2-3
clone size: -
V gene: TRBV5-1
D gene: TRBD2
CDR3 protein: CASRLAGEVDTQYF
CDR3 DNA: TGCGCCAGCAGGCTAGCGGGAGAGGTAGATACGCAGTATTTT

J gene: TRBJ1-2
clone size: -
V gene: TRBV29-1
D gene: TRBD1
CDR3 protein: CSVPGTDFYGYTF
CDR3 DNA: TGCAGCGTTCCCGGGACAGACTTCTATGGCTACACCTTC

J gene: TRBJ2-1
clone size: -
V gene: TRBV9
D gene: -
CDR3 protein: CASSVARGPTSSSYNEQFF
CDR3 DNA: TGTGCCAGCAGCGTAGCTCGGGGCCCGACTAGTTCCTCCTACAATGAGCAGTTCTTC

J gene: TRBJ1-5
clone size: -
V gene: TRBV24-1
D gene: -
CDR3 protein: CATSGSGNPFNQPQHF
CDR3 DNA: TGTGCCACCAGTGGATCGGGGAACCCCTTTAATCAGCCCCAGCATTTT

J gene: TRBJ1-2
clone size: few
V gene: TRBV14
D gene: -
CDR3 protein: CASSQDRIRANYGYTF
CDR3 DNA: TGTGCCAGCAGCCAAGATCGCATCAGGGCGAACTATGGCTACACCTTC

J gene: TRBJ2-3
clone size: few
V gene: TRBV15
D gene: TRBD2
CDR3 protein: CATSSGRRVSGRGPDTQYF
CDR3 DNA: TGTGCCACCAGCAGCGGCCGGAGGGTTAGCGGGAGGGGCCCAGATACGCAGTATTTT

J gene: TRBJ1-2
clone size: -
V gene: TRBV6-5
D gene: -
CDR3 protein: CASSYSGRVSYGYTF
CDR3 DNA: TGTGCCAGCAGTTACTCGGGGAGGGTCAGCTATGGCTACACCTTC

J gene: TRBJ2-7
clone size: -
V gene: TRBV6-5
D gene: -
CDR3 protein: CASSPTGVKTYEQYF
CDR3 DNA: TGTGCCAGCAGCCCGACAGGAGTAAAAACCTACGAGCAGTACTTC

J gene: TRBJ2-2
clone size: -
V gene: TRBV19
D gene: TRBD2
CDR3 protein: CASSTSGSAGGELFF
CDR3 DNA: TGTGCCAGTAGTACTAGCGGGAGCGCGGGCGGGGAGCTGTTTTTT

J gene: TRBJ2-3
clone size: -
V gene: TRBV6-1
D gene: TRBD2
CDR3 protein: CASSEWVLAGGGADTQYF
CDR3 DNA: TGTGCCAGCAGTGAATGGGTTCTAGCGGGAGGTGGAGCAGATACGCAGTATTTT

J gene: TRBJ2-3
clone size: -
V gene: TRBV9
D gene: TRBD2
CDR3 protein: CASSEGLADTTDTQYF
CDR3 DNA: TGTGCCAGCAGCGAGGGACTAGCGGACACCACAGATACGCAGTATTTT

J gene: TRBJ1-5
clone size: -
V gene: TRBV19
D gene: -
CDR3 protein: CASSQGHNQPQHF
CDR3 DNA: TGTGCCAGTAGCCAGGGTCACAATCAGCCCCAGCATTTT

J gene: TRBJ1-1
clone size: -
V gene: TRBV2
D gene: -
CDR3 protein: CASIVQTSSNTEAFF
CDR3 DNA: TGTGCCAGCATCGTCCAGACATCTTCGAACACTGAAGCTTTCTTT

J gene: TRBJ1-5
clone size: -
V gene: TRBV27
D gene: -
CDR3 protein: CASSTGTTSNQPQHF
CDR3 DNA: TGTGCCAGCAGTACCGGGACAACTAGCAATCAGCCCCAGCATTTT

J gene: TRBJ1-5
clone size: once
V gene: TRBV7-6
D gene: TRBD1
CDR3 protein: CASSPGTGSNQPQHF
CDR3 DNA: TGTGCCAGCAGCCCTGGGACAGGTAGCAATCAGCCCCAGCATTTT

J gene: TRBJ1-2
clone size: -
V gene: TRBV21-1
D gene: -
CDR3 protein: CASSHKRDRGTASNYGYTF
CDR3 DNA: TGTGCCAGCAGCCATAAACGGGACCGTGGGACAGCTTCTAACTATGGCTACACCTTC